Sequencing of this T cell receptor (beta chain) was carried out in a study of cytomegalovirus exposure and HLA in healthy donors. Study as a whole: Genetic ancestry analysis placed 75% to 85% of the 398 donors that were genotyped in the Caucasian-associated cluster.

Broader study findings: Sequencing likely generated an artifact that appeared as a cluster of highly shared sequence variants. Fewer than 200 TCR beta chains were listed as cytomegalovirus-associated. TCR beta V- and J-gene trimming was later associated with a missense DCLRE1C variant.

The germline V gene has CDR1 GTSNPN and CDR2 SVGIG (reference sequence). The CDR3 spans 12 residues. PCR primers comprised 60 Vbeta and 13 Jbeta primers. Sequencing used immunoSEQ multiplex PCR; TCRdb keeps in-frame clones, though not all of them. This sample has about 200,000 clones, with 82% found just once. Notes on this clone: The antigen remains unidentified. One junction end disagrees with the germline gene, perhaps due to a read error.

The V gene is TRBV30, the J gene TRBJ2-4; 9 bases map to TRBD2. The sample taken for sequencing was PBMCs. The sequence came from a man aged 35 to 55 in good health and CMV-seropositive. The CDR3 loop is CAWSVNSGSRLF. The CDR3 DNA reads TGTGCCTGGAGTGTCAATAGCGGGAGCCGGCTGTTC.